This is a list of T cell receptor beta chains from one sample in a study of T cell responses to AZD1222 COVID-19 vaccine. TCRdb's copy holds only in-frame clones and misses some; the assay was immunoSEQ multiplex PCR. Seen here are about 190,000 clones, just over 90% observed once, and the top ten hold 3.6%. Sequencing was performed on peripheral blood, taken 28 days after the second dose of the MenACWY control vaccine. All receptors derive from an adult who received the MenACWY meningococcal vaccine as a control. Each CDR3 is given with its conserved first and last residue. The D gene is left open where the match is weak. A row's size may be missing; if present it is once, few, many or a size class.

j_call: TRBJ2-2; clone_size: .; v_call: TRBV6-1; d_call: .; cdr3_aa: CASSEGRRVATNTGELFF; cdr3_nt: TGTGCCAGCAGTGAAGGGAGAAGGGTAGCGACGAACACCGGGGAGCTGTTTTTT
j_call: TRBJ2-7; clone_size: .; v_call: TRBV6-5; d_call: TRBD1; cdr3_aa: CASSSGQGISEQYF; cdr3_nt: TGTGCCAGCAGTTCGGGACAGGGAATTAGCGAGCAGTACTTC
j_call: TRBJ2-1; clone_size: once; v_call: TRBV10-2; d_call: TRBD1; cdr3_aa: CASSVGQGYYEQFF; cdr3_nt: TGCGCCAGCAGTGTGGGACAGGGGTACTATGAGCAGTTCTTC
j_call: TRBJ1-1; clone_size: .; v_call: TRBV27; d_call: TRBD1; cdr3_aa: CASRPAGTVNTEAFF; cdr3_nt: TGTGCCAGCAGACCCGCCGGGACAGTGAACACTGAAGCTTTCTTT
j_call: TRBJ2-7; clone_size: few; v_call: TRBV4-1; d_call: TRBD2; cdr3_aa: CASSQETGGSSYEQYF; cdr3_nt: TGCGCCAGCAGCCAAGAGACGGGGGGAAGCTCCTACGAGCAGTACTTC
j_call: TRBJ2-1; clone_size: .; v_call: TRBV6-2/TRBV6-3; d_call: .; cdr3_aa: CASSSSRGDNEQFF; cdr3_nt: .
j_call: TRBJ2-2; clone_size: .; v_call: TRBV7-3; d_call: .; cdr3_aa: CASSLTRGRGAEGELFF; cdr3_nt: TGTGCCAGCAGCCTAACCCGGGGACGAGGAGCGGAAGGGGAGCTGTTTTTT
j_call: TRBJ1-4; clone_size: .; v_call: TRBV7-9; d_call: TRBD1; cdr3_aa: CASSPRQGARREKLFF; cdr3_nt: TGTGCCAGCAGCCCCCGGCAGGGGGCGCGTCGTGAAAAACTGTTTTTT
j_call: TRBJ1-5; clone_size: .; v_call: TRBV4-1; d_call: TRBD1; cdr3_aa: CASSQVMTGEGEPQHF; cdr3_nt: TGCGCCAGCAGCCAGGTTATGACAGGGGAGGGGGAACCCCAGCATTTT
j_call: TRBJ1-1; clone_size: .; v_call: TRBV5-1; d_call: TRBD1; cdr3_aa: CASSPRQGSTEAFF; cdr3_nt: TGCGCCAGCAGCCCTCGACAGGGTTCCACTGAAGCTTTCTTT
j_call: TRBJ2-2; clone_size: .; v_call: TRBV3-1/TRBV3-2; d_call: TRBD1; cdr3_aa: CASSLTDRAGELFF; cdr3_nt: TGTGCCAGCAGCCTTACAGACAGGGCCGGGGAGCTGTTTTTT
j_call: TRBJ2-6; clone_size: .; v_call: TRBV13; d_call: .; cdr3_aa: CASSLDGTRSGANVLTF; cdr3_nt: TGTGCCAGCAGCTTAGATGGCACACGCTCTGGGGCCAACGTCCTGACTTTC
j_call: TRBJ2-5; clone_size: .; v_call: TRBV7-9; d_call: .; cdr3_aa: CASSLQIGETQYF; cdr3_nt: TGTGCCAGCAGCTTACAGATCGGGGAGACCCAGTACTTC
j_call: TRBJ2-7; clone_size: .; v_call: TRBV6-5; d_call: TRBD1; cdr3_aa: CASSIGQGTYEQYF; cdr3_nt: TGTGCCAGCAGCATCGGACAGGGCACATACGAGCAGTACTTC
j_call: TRBJ2-3; clone_size: .; v_call: TRBV30; d_call: .; cdr3_aa: CAWGPGLGTDTQYF; cdr3_nt: TGTGCCTGGGGCCCAGGGTTGGGGACAGATACGCAGTATTTT
j_call: TRBJ1-4; clone_size: .; v_call: TRBV5-1; d_call: .; cdr3_aa: CASSLGGRSQVEKLFF; cdr3_nt: TGCGCCAGCAGCTTGGGCGGGAGAAGCCAGGTTGAAAAACTGTTTTTT
j_call: TRBJ2-3; clone_size: .; v_call: TRBV3-1/TRBV3-2; d_call: .; cdr3_aa: CASSQEGSNTQYF; cdr3_nt: TGTGCCAGCAGCCAAGAGGGCAGTAATACGCAGTATTTT
j_call: TRBJ2-7; clone_size: .; v_call: TRBV29-1; d_call: .; cdr3_aa: CSVEGIGSSYEQYF; cdr3_nt: TGCAGCGTTGAAGGGATTGGCAGCTCCTACGAGCAGTACTTC
j_call: TRBJ2-7; clone_size: .; v_call: TRBV6-5; d_call: .; cdr3_aa: CASSTVTYEQYF; cdr3_nt: TGTGCCAGCAGTACAGTAACCTACGAGCAGTACTTC
j_call: TRBJ1-2; clone_size: .; v_call: TRBV7-2; d_call: TRBD1; cdr3_aa: CASSPSGDRGYGYTF; cdr3_nt: TGTGCCAGCAGCCCCTCGGGGGACAGGGGCTATGGCTACACCTTC
j_call: TRBJ2-1; clone_size: once; v_call: TRBV5-5; d_call: TRBD2; cdr3_aa: CASSAGLALNEQFF; cdr3_nt: TGTGCCAGCAGCGCGGGACTAGCGCTCAATGAGCAGTTCTTC
j_call: TRBJ1-5; clone_size: .; v_call: TRBV11-2; d_call: TRBD1; cdr3_aa: CASSFDRGHQPQHF; cdr3_nt: TGTGCCAGCAGCTTCGACAGGGGGCATCAGCCCCAGCATTTT
j_call: TRBJ2-2; clone_size: once; v_call: TRBV10-3; d_call: .; cdr3_aa: CAITESNTGELFF; cdr3_nt: TGTGCCATCACAGAGAGTAACACCGGGGAGCTGTTTTTT
j_call: TRBJ2-5; clone_size: .; v_call: TRBV11-3; d_call: .; cdr3_aa: CASSKGQETQYF; cdr3_nt: TGTGCCAGCAGCAAGGGTCAAGAGACCCAGTACTTC
j_call: TRBJ1-3; clone_size: .; v_call: TRBV5-6; d_call: .; cdr3_aa: CASSLDRGNTIYF; cdr3_nt: TGTGCCAGCAGCTTGGACAGAGGAAACACCATATATTTT
j_call: TRBJ1-1; clone_size: .; v_call: TRBV27; d_call: .; cdr3_aa: CASSLWGRVNTEAFF; cdr3_nt: TGTGCCAGCAGTTTATGGGGCAGAGTGAACACTGAAGCTTTCTTT
j_call: TRBJ1-4; clone_size: .; v_call: TRBV4-3; d_call: .; cdr3_aa: CASSQDRPIGVVYEKLFF; cdr3_nt: TGCGCCAGCAGCCAAGATCGGCCCATCGGGGTTGTTTATGAAAAACTGTTTTTT
j_call: TRBJ2-5; clone_size: once; v_call: TRBV9; d_call: TRBD2; cdr3_aa: CASSGGGFRETQYF; cdr3_nt: TGTGCCAGCAGCGGCGGGGGGTTTCGGGAGACCCAGTACTTC
j_call: TRBJ2-7; clone_size: .; v_call: TRBV12-3/TRBV12-4; d_call: .; cdr3_aa: CASRAGGPYEQYF; cdr3_nt: TGTGCCAGCAGGGCCGGGGGACCCTACGAGCAGTACTTC
j_call: TRBJ2-1; clone_size: .; v_call: TRBV7-3; d_call: TRBD2; cdr3_aa: CASSLAGDLYNEQFF; cdr3_nt: TGTGCCAGCAGCTTAGCGGGAGACCTCTACAATGAGCAGTTCTTC
j_call: TRBJ1-5; clone_size: few; v_call: TRBV19; d_call: .; cdr3_aa: CASSIRRVRNNQPQHF; cdr3_nt: TGTGCCAGTAGTATCAGGAGGGTAAGGAACAATCAGCCCCAGCATTTT
j_call: TRBJ1-3; clone_size: .; v_call: TRBV19; d_call: .; cdr3_aa: CASSIGQSGNTIYF; cdr3_nt: TGTGCCAGTAGTATAGGGCAATCTGGAAACACCATATATTTT
j_call: TRBJ1-3; clone_size: .; v_call: TRBV28; d_call: .; cdr3_aa: CASKTGSSGNTIYF; cdr3_nt: TGTGCCAGCAAAACAGGGTCCTCTGGAAACACCATATATTTT
j_call: TRBJ1-2; clone_size: .; v_call: TRBV28; d_call: TRBD1; cdr3_aa: CASSSGTGRGYTF; cdr3_nt: TGTGCCAGCAGTTCGGGGACAGGGCGAGGCTACACCTTC
j_call: TRBJ1-4; clone_size: .; v_call: TRBV5-1; d_call: .; cdr3_aa: CASSPRGDEKLFF; cdr3_nt: TGCGCCAGCAGCCCCCGGGGGGATGAAAAACTGTTTTTT
j_call: TRBJ2-1; clone_size: .; v_call: TRBV24-1; d_call: .; cdr3_aa: CATSDTETYNEQFF; cdr3_nt: TGTGCCACCAGTGACACGGAGACCTACAATGAGCAGTTCTTC
j_call: TRBJ2-4; clone_size: .; v_call: TRBV7-4; d_call: .; cdr3_aa: CATPGGPLDAKNIQYF; cdr3_nt: TGTGCCACCCCGGGGGGCCCCTTAGACGCCAAAAACATTCAGTACTTC
j_call: TRBJ2-7; clone_size: few; v_call: TRBV5-1; d_call: .; cdr3_aa: CASSLLGVGYEQYF; cdr3_nt: TGCGCCAGCAGCTTGTTGGGAGTTGGCTACGAGCAGTACTTC
j_call: TRBJ1-2; clone_size: .; v_call: TRBV3-1/TRBV3-2; d_call: TRBD1; cdr3_aa: CASSQDGDRADYGYTF; cdr3_nt: TGTGCCAGCAGCCAAGATGGGGACAGGGCGGACTATGGCTACACCTTC
j_call: TRBJ1-2; clone_size: .; v_call: TRBV27; d_call: .; cdr3_aa: CASSARFRADRSYGYTF; cdr3_nt: TGTGCCAGCAGTGCCCGCTTCAGGGCAGACCGCTCCTATGGCTACACCTTC
j_call: TRBJ1-5; clone_size: .; v_call: TRBV24-1; d_call: .; cdr3_aa: CATSDSRVGQPQHF; cdr3_nt: TGTGCCACCAGTGATTCCAGGGTGGGTCAGCCCCAGCATTTT
j_call: TRBJ1-5; clone_size: .; v_call: TRBV19; d_call: .; cdr3_aa: CASSEALYSNQPQHF; cdr3_nt: TGTGCCAGTAGCGAGGCCCTGTATAGCAATCAGCCCCAGCATTTT
j_call: TRBJ2-3; clone_size: .; v_call: TRBV11-3; d_call: .; cdr3_aa: CASSSNRQANTQYF; cdr3_nt: TGTGCCAGCAGCTCTAATAGACAGGCTAATACGCAGTATTTT
j_call: TRBJ2-5; clone_size: .; v_call: TRBV28; d_call: .; cdr3_aa: CASSFKGARQYF; cdr3_nt: TGTGCCAGCAGTTTTAAAGGCGCAAGGCAGTACTTC
j_call: TRBJ1-2; clone_size: .; v_call: TRBV27; d_call: TRBD1; cdr3_aa: CASSARRQGGGYTF; cdr3_nt: TGTGCCAGCAGTGCCCGAAGACAGGGAGGTGGCTACACCTTC
j_call: TRBJ1-4; clone_size: .; v_call: TRBV3-1/TRBV3-2; d_call: .; cdr3_aa: CASSPLRANEKLFF; cdr3_nt: TGTGCCAGCAGCCCGCTAAGGGCAAACGAAAAACTGTTTTTT
j_call: TRBJ2-1; clone_size: .; v_call: TRBV7-9; d_call: TRBD2; cdr3_aa: CASSLGGLAGGWNEQFF; cdr3_nt: TGTGCCAGCAGCTTGGGGGGACTAGCGGGAGGGTGGAATGAGCAGTTCTTC
j_call: TRBJ1-2; clone_size: .; v_call: TRBV19; d_call: .; cdr3_aa: CASRSQGGYGYTF; cdr3_nt: TGTGCCAGTAGGTCACAGGGCGGCTATGGCTACACCTTC